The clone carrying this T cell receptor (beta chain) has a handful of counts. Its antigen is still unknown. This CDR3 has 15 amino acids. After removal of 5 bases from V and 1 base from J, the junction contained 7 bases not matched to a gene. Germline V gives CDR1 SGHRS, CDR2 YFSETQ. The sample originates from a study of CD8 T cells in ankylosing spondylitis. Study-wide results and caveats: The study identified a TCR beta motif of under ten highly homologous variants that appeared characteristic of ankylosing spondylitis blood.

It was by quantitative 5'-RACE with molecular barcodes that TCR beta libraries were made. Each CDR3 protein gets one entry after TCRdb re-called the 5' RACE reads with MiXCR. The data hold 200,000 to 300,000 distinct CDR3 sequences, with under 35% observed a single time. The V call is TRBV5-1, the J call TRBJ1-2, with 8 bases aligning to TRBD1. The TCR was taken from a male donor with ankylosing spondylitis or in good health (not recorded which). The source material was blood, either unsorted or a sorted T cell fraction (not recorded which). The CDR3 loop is CASSAWTGINYGYTF. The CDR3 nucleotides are TGCGCCAGCAGTGCCTGGACAGGGATTAACTATGGCTACACCTTC.